Listed below are T cell receptor beta chains from one sample, sequenced in a study of shared clonotypes between healthy human individuals. Profiled with immunoSEQ multiplex PCR; TCRdb holds only in-frame clones, not every one. The sample contains millions of clones, over 85% of which appear only once. The sample comprised naive CD4+ T cells sorted from blood. These receptors were taken from a man younger than 35 in good health. CDR3s include the opening cysteine and the closing phenylalanine or tryptophan. A D gene is named only where the DNA matches it firmly. Only part of the rows carry a size: once, few, many, or a class if the clone is expanded.

>once|TRBJ1-1|13|TRBV5-1|.
CASSFDLNTEAFF
TGCGCCAGCAGCTTCGACTTGAACACTGAAGCTTTCTTT
>.|TRBJ2-7|16|TRBV10-3|TRBD1
CAISESRTGGYYEQYF
TGTGCCATCAGTGAGTCGAGGACAGGGGGCTACTACGAGCAGTACTTC
>once|TRBJ2-7|15|TRBV19|.
CASSRQGKGAYEQYF
TGTGCCAGTAGTAGGCAGGGTAAGGGGGCCTACGAGCAGTACTTC
>.|TRBJ2-7|18|TRBV1|.
CTSSVKWFWEDRSYEQYF
TGCACCAGCAGCGTCAAGTGGTTCTGGGAGGATCGCTCCTACGAGCAGTACTTC
>.|TRBJ2-5|14|TRBV2|TRBD1
CASSGTGAFETQYF
TGTGCCAGCAGTGGGACAGGGGCTTTTGAGACCCAGTACTTC
>.|TRBJ2-5|13|TRBV29-1|.
CSVGEGARETQYF
TGCAGCGTGGGGGAGGGGGCGAGGGAGACCCAGTACTTC
>once|TRBJ2-3|11|TRBV20-1|.
CSAAQPDTQYF
TGCAGTGCTGCCCAACCAGATACGCAGTATTTT
>.|TRBJ2-1|12|TRBV11-3|.
CASSRGWNEQFF
TGTGCCAGCAGCAGGGGGTGGAATGAGCAGTTCTTC
>.|TRBJ2-3|19|TRBV9|TRBD2
CASSPHILAGAPPTDTQYF
TGTGCCAGCAGCCCTCACATACTAGCGGGGGCCCCCCCGACAGATACGCAGTATTTT
>.|TRBJ2-2|14|TRBV7-6|.
CASSKTSRTGELFF
TGTGCCAGCAGTAAAACTAGTCGCACCGGGGAGCTGTTTTTT
>.|TRBJ1-5|15|TRBV5-6|.
CASSLFRVSNQPQHF
TGTGCCAGCAGCTTGTTCCGGGTTAGCAATCAGCCCCAGCATTTT
>.|TRBJ2-1|15|TRBV19|TRBD2
CASSRTSGTYNEQFF
TGTGCCAGTAGCCGGACTAGCGGGACCTACAATGAGCAGTTCTTC
>few|TRBJ1-1|16|TRBV5-1|TRBD1
CASRDGKRGQGSEAFF
TGCGCCAGCAGGGACGGGAAACGAGGACAGGGCAGTGAAGCTTTCTTT
>.|TRBJ2-5|15|TRBV2|.
CASSPTRMAGETQYF
TGTGCCAGCAGCCCGACTAGGATGGCTGGAGAGACCCAGTACTTC
>once|TRBJ1-5|13|TRBV11-2|.
CASSRGVPQPQHF
TGTGCCAGCAGCCGAGGGGTCCCTCAGCCCCAGCATTTT
>.|TRBJ2-7|15|TRBV6-1|TRBD2
CASSRGGDMPREQYF
TGTGCCAGCAGTCGCGGGGGGGACATGCCTCGGGAGCAGTACTTC
>.|TRBJ2-1|15|TRBV6-1|TRBD2
CASSEVGGSAGEQFF
TGTGCCAGCAGTGAAGTGGGCGGGAGCGCGGGTGAGCAGTTCTTC
>.|TRBJ2-5|13|TRBV19|.
CASRNTGEETQYF
TGTGCCAGTAGGAATACAGGAGAAGAGACCCAGTACTTC
>.|TRBJ1-6|16|TRBV2|TRBD1
CASSRTGSLYNSPLHF
TGTGCCAGCAGTCGGACAGGGAGCCTCTATAATTCACCCCTCCACTTT
>.|TRBJ2-2|12|TRBV5-4|.
CASSGGAGELFF
TGTGCCAGCAGCGGGGGAGCCGGGGAGCTGTTTTTT
>.|TRBJ1-2|15|TRBV28|.
CASSLHTSSGYGYTF
TGTGCCAGCAGTTTACACACATCTTCAGGCTATGGCTACACCTTC
>.|TRBJ2-1|14|TRBV5-1|TRBD2
CASRLAGGYNEQFF
TGCGCCAGCAGACTAGCGGGAGGGTACAATGAGCAGTTCTTC